The 19 T cell receptor beta chains reported below all come from one sample, sequenced in a study of cytomegalovirus exposure and HLA in healthy donors. Generated by immunoSEQ multiplex PCR, the TCRdb table keeps only in-frame clones and is missing some. The data contain approximately 260,000 clones, around 88% of them singletons. The material sequenced was PBMCs. The source of these receptors is a woman aged 25 to 45 in good health and CMV-seropositive.

The chain carries TRBV27 and TRBJ2-3, with D possibly being TRBD2 (6 bases). CDR1 is MNHEY and CDR2 is SMNVEV in the germline V gene (reference sequence). The CDR3 consists of 14 residues. V was clipped by 7 bases and J by 2 bases, with 13 bases between them. CDR3 residues: CASNPAGFTDTQYF. CDR3 sequence (DNA): TGTGCCAGCAACCCAGCGGGCTTCACAGATACGCAGTATTTT.

J is TRBJ1-4 and V is TRBV28; 10 bases match TRBD1. CDR1 is MDHEN, CDR2 SYDVKM, per germline. The CDR3 extends over 12 amino acids. V gave up 8 bases and J gave up 6 bases; unmatched junction bases: 0. CDR3: CASGTGDEKLFF. The CDR3 coding sequence is TGTGCCAGCGGGACAGGGGATGAAAAACTGTTTTTT. Based on the CDR3 plus reference TRBV28 and TRBJ1-4, the full variable domain is DVKVTQSSRYLVKRTGEKVFLECVQDMDHENMFWYRQDPGLGLRLIYFSYDVKMKEKGDIPEGYSVSREKKERFSLILESASTNQTSMYLCASGTGDEKLFFGSGTQLSVL.

The chain carries TRBV20-1 and TRBJ1-1; D remains unclear. CDR1 is DFQATT, CDR2 SNEGSKA, per germline (reference sequence). The CDR3 has 11 amino acids. Trimming removed 3 bases from V and 6 bases from J, with 8 bases in between. CDR3: CSARAGAEAFF. CDR3 coding DNA: TGCAGTGCTAGGGCGGGAGCTGAAGCTTTCTTT.

The J gene is TRBJ2-7, the V gene TRBV5-1, with D maybe TRBD2 (7 bases). Per the germline V gene, CDR1 is SGHRS and CDR2 is YFSETQ. With 0 bases removed from V and 3 bases from J, the gap between germline ends came to 25 bases. The CDR3 is 19 amino acids. In DNA form, the CDR3 reads TGCGCCAGCAGCTTGGCCTCCGGGGGCGGGAGACCTGGAGGCTACGAGCAGTACTTC. Protein sequence: CASSLASGGGRPGGYEQYF.

This chain links TRBV4-2 with TRBJ1-5; tentative D call: TRBD1 (5 bases). In germline, CDR1 is LGHNA, CDR2 YNFKEQ. Trimming pared 0 bases from V and 0 bases from J, leaving 15 bases between. The CDR3 runs 18 residues. This CDR3 reads CASSQEGVRADSNQPQHF. The CDR3 DNA follows: TGTGCCAGCAGCCAAGAAGGGGTCCGTGCGGATAGCAATCAGCCCCAGCATTTT.

The chain uses TRBV5-6 and TRBJ1-2, with D possibly matching TRBD1 (5 bases). The CDR3 has 13 residues. V was clipped by 7 bases and J by 4 bases, with 14 bases between them. CDR1 and CDR2 (germline): SGHDT, YYEEEE. CDR3: CASGSQGFYGYTF. The CDR3 DNA sequence: TGTGCCAGCGGATCTCAGGGATTCTATGGCTACACCTTC.

This sequence joins TRBV7-9 and TRBJ2-7; 7 bases are a match to TRBD1. Trimming cost V 3 bases and J 3 bases; bases outside gene matches: 8. The CDR3 length is 15 residues. Looked up from germline, CDR1 is SEHNR and CDR2 is FQNEAQ (reference sequence). CDR3 coding DNA: TGTGCCAGCAGCTTTAACCGGGACAGCTACTACGAGCAGTACTTC. Its protein product is CASSFNRDSYYEQYF.

The rearrangement uses TRBV2 and TRBJ1-4; 7 bases are shared with TRBD1. The CDR3 totals 15 residues. CDR1 and CDR2 (germline): SNHLY, FYNNEI. The V and J ends lost 5 bases and 5 bases, in that order; junction bases with no gene match: 8. This chain's CDR3 is CASSTQQGSNEKLFF. Written as DNA, the CDR3 is TGTGCCAGCAGTACTCAACAGGGGAGCAATGAAAAACTGTTTTTT.

This clone occurred once. The gene calls are TRBV11-3 and TRBJ2-2, with D perhaps matching TRBD1 (5 bases). Per the germline V gene, CDR1 is SGHNT and CDR2 is YENEEA. With 2 bases removed from V and 1 base from J, the gap between germline ends came to 11 bases. The CDR3 spans 16 residues. The CDR3 DNA follows: TGTGCCAGCAGCTTACCTGGACACCTGAACACCGGGGAGCTGTTTTTT. This codes for CASSLPGHLNTGELFF.

This chain links TRBV27 with TRBJ2-6; 9 bases are shared with TRBD2. Germline loops: CDR1 MNHEY, CDR2 SMNVEV (reference sequence). The CDR3 is 17 amino acids. Trimming at V came to 2 bases and at J to 2 bases, leaving 4 bases not matched to a gene. The CDR3 here is CASSLGLAGAGANVLTF. DNA for the CDR3: TGTGCCAGCAGTTTAGGGTTAGCGGGAGCTGGGGCCAACGTCCTGACTTTC.

The genes are TRBV5-4 and TRBJ2-4, with D perhaps TRBD2 (6 bases). Looked up from germline, CDR1 is SGHNT and CDR2 is YYREEE (reference sequence). V shed 4 bases and J shed 3 bases, with 20 bases lying between them. The length of the CDR3 is 17 residues. CDR3 bases: TGTGCCAGCAGCCATCGGGAGAAGGCCGAGGACAAAAACATTCAGTACTTC. Protein sequence: CASSHREKAEDKNIQYF.

This chain connects TRBV10-3 to TRBJ1-1; tentatively, D is TRBD1 (6 bases). Germline CDR1 reads ENHRY; CDR2 reads SYGVKD. The CDR3 covers 13 residues. The ends were cut back, 3 bases at V and 3 bases at J, with 8 bases in the middle. The CDR3 region is CAISDQGHTEAFF. The DNA for the CDR3 is TGTGCCATCAGTGACCAGGGGCACACTGAAGCTTTCTTT.

The chain couples TRBV29-1 to TRBJ1-2, with 7 positions matching TRBD1. J gave up 4 bases and V 4 bases, and 6 bases lay outside the gene matches. The CDR3 sequence is 13 residues long. Germline CDR1 and CDR2: SQVTM and ANQGSEA. This chain's CDR3 is CSVGQGGGYGYTF. In DNA, the CDR3 is TGCAGCGTTGGACAGGGTGGAGGCTATGGCTACACCTTC.

This clone was seen more than once but under ten times. The genes are TRBV6-1 and TRBJ2-7, with D perhaps matching TRBD2 (7 bases). The V gene lost 10 bases and the J gene lost 5 bases, with 18 bases spanning the gap. This CDR3 spans 13 amino acids. Germline CDR1 MNHNS, CDR2 SASEGT. CDR3 sequence: CATTKRGRDEQYF. The CDR3, as DNA: TGTGCCACCACCAAAAGGGGGAGGGACGAGCAGTACTTC.

The chain couples TRBV27 to TRBJ2-3; D remains unclear. This CDR3 comprises 16 residues. V was cut by 5 bases and J by 5 bases, with 20 bases left in between. Germline CDR1 reads MNHEY; CDR2 reads SMNVEV (reference sequence). CDR3 sequence reads: CASSQHVGLELDTQYF. DNA for the CDR3: TGTGCCAGCAGTCAACATGTCGGGTTGGAGTTAGATACGCAGTATTTT.

The chain combines TRBV6-1 with TRBJ2-7; D uncertain. The V end lost 10 bases, the J end lost 0 bases, and 7 bases lay between the germline ends. The CDR3 length is 11 residues. The V gene's germline CDR1 is MNHNS and CDR2 SASEGT. CDR3 sequence (DNA): TGTGCCACCCGCGCCTCCTACGAGCAGTACTTC. This codes for CATRASYEQYF.

This clone appeared once. This rearrangement joins TRBV7-2 to TRBJ2-1; D is perhaps TRBD2 (6 bases). There are 17 residues in the CDR3. Germline V gene sequence: CDR1 SGHTA, CDR2 FQGNSA. Trimming removed 1 base from V and 10 bases from J, with 23 bases in between. The CDR3 reads CASSLGGLTSWPDEQFF. The CDR3 nucleotides are TGTGCCAGCAGCTTAGGGGGGTTGACTAGTTGGCCTGACGAGCAGTTCTTC.

J is TRBJ1-5 and V is TRBV19, with 8 bases fitting TRBD1. V shed 4 bases and J 5 bases; nucleotides not matched to a gene: 7. CDR3 length: 15 amino acids. Per the germline V gene, CDR1 is LNHDA and CDR2 is SQIVND (reference sequence). The CDR3 region is CASSTQGVTHQPQHF. The CDR3 DNA sequence: TGTGCCAGTAGTACACAGGGGGTGACCCATCAGCCCCAGCATTTT.

This chain uses TRBV5-6 with TRBJ2-5; 7 bases align to TRBD1. CDR1 is SGHDT, CDR2 YYEEEE, per germline. The CDR3 extends over 13 amino acids. J gave up 4 bases and V 4 bases, and 4 bases lay outside the gene matches. CDR3 in amino acids: CASSRGLGETQYF. The CDR3, as DNA: TGTGCCAGCAGCAGGGGGCTGGGAGAGACCCAGTACTTC. The whole variable domain, remainder taken from reference TRBV5-6 and TRBJ2-5, is DAGVTQSPTHLIKTRGQQVTLRCSPKSGHDTVSWYQQALGQGPQFIFQYYEEEERQRGNFPDRFSGHQFPNYSSELNVNALLLGDSALYLCASSRGLGETQYFGPGTRLLVL.